Below are 10 T cell receptor beta chains sequenced from a single sample in a study of OX40 agonist ivuxolimab in advanced cancers. Using immunoSEQ multiplex PCR, the repertoire was profiled, and TCRdb retains in-frame clones only, with some absent. The repertoire holds about 30,000 clones, with about 88% as singletons. Sequencing used CD4+ or CD8+ T cells sorted from blood, obtained in a trial of the OX40 agonist ivuxolimab. Receptor source: an adult with an advanced solid tumor such as melanoma, head and neck, liver or kidney cancer.

J is TRBJ2-5 and V is TRBV5-1; TRBD1 aligns across 8 bases. The germline V gene encodes CDR1 SGHRS and CDR2 YFSETQ. The ends lost 3 bases at V and 4 bases at J; junction bases unmatched: 11. This CDR3 region has 16 residues. The CDR3 bases are TGCGCCAGCAGCTCCCTACCGACAGGGGATGGAGAGACCCAGTACTTC. Encoded protein: CASSSLPTGDGETQYF.

The rearrangement uses TRBV6-1 and TRBJ2-7; tentatively, D is TRBD1 (6 bases). Germline lookup yields CDR1 MNHNS and CDR2 SASEGT. This CDR3 region has 12 residues. The V gene lost 8 bases and the J gene lost 6 bases, with 14 bases spanning the gap. CDR3 bases: TGTGCCAGCCCCACAGGGTGGGGCGAGCAGTACTTC. It codes for CASPTGWGEQYF.

J is TRBJ2-3 and V is TRBV6-1; D might be TRBD1 or TRBD2, each matching 5 bases. Trimming took off 0 bases at V and 6 bases at J, with 10 bases between the two ends. Germline V lookup: CDR1 MNHNS, CDR2 SASEGT. The CDR3 consists of 14 residues. CDR3 in DNA: TGTGCCAGCAGTGAAGCCCAACGGGGCGATACGCAGTATTTT. As protein: CASSEAQRGDTQYF.

The genes are TRBV19 and TRBJ2-1, with 12 nucleotides matching TRBD1. The CDR3 extends over 14 amino acids. The ends lost 5 bases at V and 8 bases at J; junction bases unmatched: 4. In germline, CDR1 is LNHDA, CDR2 SQIVND (reference sequence). The CDR3 DNA is TGTGCCAGTAGTTCAGGGACAGGGGGCTATGAGCAGTTCTTC. Its protein product is CASSSGTGGYEQFF. The complete variable domain, with remaining parts taken from reference TRBV19 and TRBJ2-1, reads DGGITQSPKYLFRKEGQNVTLSCEQNLNHDAMYWYRQDPGQGLRLIYYSQIVNDFQKGDIAEGYSVSREKKESFPLTVTSAQKNPTAFYLCASSSGTGGYEQFFGPGTRLTVL.

The CDR3 nucleotides read TGTGCCAGCAGCTTAGTGAGTGCGGACGAGCAGTACTTC. Translated, it gives CASSLVSADEQYF. This rearrangement joins TRBV11-2 to TRBJ2-7, with D unresolved. Trimming pared 1 base from V and 5 bases from J, leaving 9 bases between. CDR1 is SGHAT and CDR2 is FQNNGV in the germline V gene. The CDR3 sequence is 13 residues long.

The chain employs TRBV6-1 and TRBJ1-5; a weak D match, TRBD1 (5 bases). V was clipped by 1 base and J by 0 bases, with 10 bases between them. The CDR3 totals 16 residues. The germline V gene encodes CDR1 MNHNS and CDR2 SASEGT. As DNA, the CDR3 is TGTGCCAGCAGTGAAGACAGGACGTATAGCAATCAGCCCCAGCATTTT. Translating gives CASSEDRTYSNQPQHF.

J is TRBJ2-2 and V is TRBV2; weak D call: TRBD2 (6 bases). This CDR3 comprises 14 residues. Germline CDR1 and CDR2: SNHLY and FYNNEI. The germline V and J ends were trimmed by 7 bases and 4 bases, with 13 bases remaining between them. The CDR3 reads CASNSGSITGELFF. In DNA, the CDR3 is TGTGCCAGCAATAGCGGTAGTATCACCGGGGAGCTGTTTTTT.

By sample share, this clone is medium-sized (0.01 to 0.1%). V usage is TRBV4-1 and J usage is TRBJ2-7, with TRBD2 matching over 14 bases. The CDR3 sequence is 17 residues long. Germline V gene lookup returns CDR1 MGHRA and CDR2 YSYEKL. Trimming removed 1 base from V and 7 bases from J; junction bases left unmatched: 9. DNA for the CDR3: TGCGCCAGCAGCCAAGTTTCAGGGACTAGCGGGAGTTTGGAGCAGTACTTC. It translates to CASSQVSGTSGSLEQYF.

The chain has TRBV5-6 and TRBJ1-2, with D hard to call. CDR1 and CDR2 (germline): SGHDT, YYEEEE. This CDR3 is 14 amino acids long. V lost 0 bases, J lost 7 bases, and 13 bases lay in between. The CDR3 DNA follows: TGTGCCAGCAGCTTGGGGCAGTTACGGGCTGGCTACACCTTC. Its translation is CASSLGQLRAGYTF.

The chain joins TRBV19 to TRBJ1-6; TRBD1 matches at 8 bases. The V gene end was trimmed by 5 bases and the J gene end by 10 bases; junction bases not matched to a gene: 7. Germline CDR1 reads LNHDA; CDR2 reads SQIVND (reference sequence). This CDR3 has 14 amino acids. CDR3 region: CASSVTGTGSPLHF. The CDR3 coding sequence is TGTGCCAGTAGTGTGACCGGGACAGGATCACCCCTCCACTTT. Looking up the rest from reference TRBV19 and TRBJ1-6 gives the full variable domain: DGGITQSPKYLFRKEGQNVTLSCEQNLNHDAMYWYRQDPGQGLRLIYYSQIVNDFQKGDIAEGYSVSREKKESFPLTVTSAQKNPTAFYLCASSVTGTGSPLHFGNGTRLTVT.